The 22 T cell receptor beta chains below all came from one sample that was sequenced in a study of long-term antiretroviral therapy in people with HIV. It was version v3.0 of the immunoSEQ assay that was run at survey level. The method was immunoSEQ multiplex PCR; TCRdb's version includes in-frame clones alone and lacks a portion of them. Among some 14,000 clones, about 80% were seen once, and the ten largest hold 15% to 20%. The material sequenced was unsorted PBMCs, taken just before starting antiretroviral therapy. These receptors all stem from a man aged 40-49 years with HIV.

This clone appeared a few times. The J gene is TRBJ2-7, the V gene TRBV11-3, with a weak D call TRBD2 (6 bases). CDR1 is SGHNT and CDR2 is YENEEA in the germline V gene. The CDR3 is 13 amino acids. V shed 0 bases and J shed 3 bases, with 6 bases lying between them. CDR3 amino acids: CASSLEGGYEQYF. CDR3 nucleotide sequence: TGTGCCAGCAGCTTAGAGGGAGGCTACGAGCAGTACTTC.

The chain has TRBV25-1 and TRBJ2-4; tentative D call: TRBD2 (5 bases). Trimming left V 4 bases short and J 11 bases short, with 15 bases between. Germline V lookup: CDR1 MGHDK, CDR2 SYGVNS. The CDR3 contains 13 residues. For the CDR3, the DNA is TGTGCCAGCAGTGCAGACCCACTAGAGGTTCAGTACTTC. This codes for CASSADPLEVQYF.

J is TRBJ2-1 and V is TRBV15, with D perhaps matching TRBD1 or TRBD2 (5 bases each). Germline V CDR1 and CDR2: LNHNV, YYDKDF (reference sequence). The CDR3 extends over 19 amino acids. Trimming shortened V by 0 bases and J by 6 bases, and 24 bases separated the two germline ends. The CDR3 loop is CATSRDLPGGRAQGNEQFF. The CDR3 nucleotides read TGTGCCACCAGCAGAGATCTGCCAGGAGGCAGGGCCCAGGGCAATGAGCAGTTCTTC.

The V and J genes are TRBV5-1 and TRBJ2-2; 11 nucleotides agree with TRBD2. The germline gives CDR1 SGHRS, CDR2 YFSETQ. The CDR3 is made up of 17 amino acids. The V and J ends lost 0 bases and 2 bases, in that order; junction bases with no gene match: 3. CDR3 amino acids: CASSLGGTSGNTGELFF. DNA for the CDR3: TGCGCCAGCAGCTTGGGGGGGACTAGCGGTAACACCGGGGAGCTGTTTTTT.

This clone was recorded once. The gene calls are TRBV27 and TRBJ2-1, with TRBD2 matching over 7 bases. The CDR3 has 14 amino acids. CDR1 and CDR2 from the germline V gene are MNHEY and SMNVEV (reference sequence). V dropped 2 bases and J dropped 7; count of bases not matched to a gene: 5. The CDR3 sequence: CASSLDVSGNEQFF. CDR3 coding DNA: TGTGCCAGCAGTTTAGATGTTAGCGGGAATGAGCAGTTCTTC.

The CDR3 region has the DNA TGTGCCAGCAGCTTGTTTGAAGGAGGTGGCACAGATACGCAGTATTTT. This translates into CASSLFEGGGTDTQYF. J is TRBJ2-3 and V is TRBV5-6; TRBD2 is a possible D gene (5 bases). The CDR3 contains 16 residues. Germline V gene sequence: CDR1 SGHDT, CDR2 YYEEEE. With 1 base removed from V and 1 base from J, the gap between germline ends came to 13 bases. The variable domain in full, with the rest retrieved from reference TRBV5-6 and TRBJ2-3, is DAGVTQSPTHLIKTRGQQVTLRCSPKSGHDTVSWYQQALGQGPQFIFQYYEEEERQRGNFPDRFSGHQFPNYSSELNVNALLLGDSALYLCASSLFEGGGTDTQYFGPGTRLTVL.

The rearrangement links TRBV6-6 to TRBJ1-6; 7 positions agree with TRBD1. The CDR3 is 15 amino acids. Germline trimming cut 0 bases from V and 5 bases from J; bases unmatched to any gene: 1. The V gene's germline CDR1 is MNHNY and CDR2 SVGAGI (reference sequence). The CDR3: CASSYSGQDNSPLHF. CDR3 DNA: TGTGCCAGCAGTTACTCAGGACAGGATAATTCACCCCTCCACTTT.

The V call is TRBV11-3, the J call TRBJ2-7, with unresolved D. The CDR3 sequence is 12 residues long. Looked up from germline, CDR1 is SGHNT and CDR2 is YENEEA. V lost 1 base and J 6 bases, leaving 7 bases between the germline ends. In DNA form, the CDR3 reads TGTGCCAGCAGCTTAGGGGGTAGCGAGCAGTACTTC. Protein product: CASSLGGSEQYF.

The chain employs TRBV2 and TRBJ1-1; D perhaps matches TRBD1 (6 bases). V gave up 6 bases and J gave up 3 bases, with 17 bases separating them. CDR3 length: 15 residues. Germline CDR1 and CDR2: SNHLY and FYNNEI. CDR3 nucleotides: TGTGCCAGCAGAGCTATACAGGGTTTGGACACTGAAGCTTTCTTT. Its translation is CASRAIQGLDTEAFF. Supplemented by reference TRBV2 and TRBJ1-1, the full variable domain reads EPEVTQTPSHQVTQMGQEVILRCVPISNHLYFYWYRQILGQKVEFLVSFYNNEISEKSEIFDDQFSVERPDGSNFTLKIRSTKLEDSAMYFCASRAIQGLDTEAFFGQGTRLTVV.

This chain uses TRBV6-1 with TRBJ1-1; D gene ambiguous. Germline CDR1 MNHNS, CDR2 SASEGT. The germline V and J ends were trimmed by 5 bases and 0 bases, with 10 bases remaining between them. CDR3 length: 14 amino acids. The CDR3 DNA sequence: TGTGCCAGCAGTCTTCAGGTGGTGAACACTGAAGCTTTCTTT. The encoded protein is CASSLQVVNTEAFF.

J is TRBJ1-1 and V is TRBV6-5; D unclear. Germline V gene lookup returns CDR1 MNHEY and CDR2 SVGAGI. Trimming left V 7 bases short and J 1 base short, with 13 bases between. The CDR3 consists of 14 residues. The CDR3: CASTQMAGNTEAFF. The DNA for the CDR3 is TGTGCCAGCACCCAGATGGCAGGGAACACTGAAGCTTTCTTT.

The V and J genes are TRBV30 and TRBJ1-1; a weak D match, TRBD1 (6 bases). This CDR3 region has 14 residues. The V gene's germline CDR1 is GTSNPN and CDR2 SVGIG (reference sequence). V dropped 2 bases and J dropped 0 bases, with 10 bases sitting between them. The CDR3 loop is CAWSTGHLNTEAFF. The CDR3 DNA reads TGTGCCTGGAGTACGGGACACCTGAACACTGAAGCTTTCTTT.

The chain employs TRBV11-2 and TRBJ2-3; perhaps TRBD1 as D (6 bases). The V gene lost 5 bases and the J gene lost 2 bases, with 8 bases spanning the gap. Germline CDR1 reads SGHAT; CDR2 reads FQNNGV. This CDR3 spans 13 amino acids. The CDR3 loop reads CASSDRPTDTQYF. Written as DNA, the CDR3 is TGTGCCAGCAGCGACAGGCCCACAGATACGCAGTATTTT.

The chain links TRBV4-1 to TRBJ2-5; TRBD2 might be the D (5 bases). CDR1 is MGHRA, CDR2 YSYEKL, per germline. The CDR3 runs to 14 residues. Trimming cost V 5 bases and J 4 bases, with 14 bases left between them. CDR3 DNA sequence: TGCGCCAGCAGCGCGCAACTAGGCGCAGAGACCCAGTACTTC. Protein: CASSAQLGAETQYF.

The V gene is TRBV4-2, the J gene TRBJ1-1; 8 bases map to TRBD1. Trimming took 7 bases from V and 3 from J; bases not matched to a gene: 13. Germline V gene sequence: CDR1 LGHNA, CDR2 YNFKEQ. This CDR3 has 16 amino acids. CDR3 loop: CASNDRGQGAHTEAFF. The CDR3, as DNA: TGTGCCAGCAACGACCGGGGCCAGGGGGCGCACACTGAAGCTTTCTTT.

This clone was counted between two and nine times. The CDR3 reads CASSLGGASSYEQYF. The CDR3 DNA sequence: TGTGCCAGCAGCTTGGGAGGGGCTAGCTCCTACGAGCAGTACTTC. The genes are TRBV5-6 and TRBJ2-7, with D perhaps matching TRBD1 or TRBD2 (5 bases each). Trimming removed 0 bases at V and 0 bases at J, with 10 bases between. Germline V gene data show CDR1 as SGHDT and CDR2 as YYEEEE. The CDR3 is made up of 15 amino acids.

The DNA for the CDR3 is TGTGCCAGCTCTACAGGGGCAGGCTTAGAGTACTTC. Translation: CASSTGAGLEYF. This chain joins TRBV11-3 and TRBJ2-7; 7 bases are a match to TRBD1. The J segment lost 11 bases and the V segment lost 8 bases, leaving 12 bases of the junction unmatched. The CDR3 sequence is 12 residues long. Germline V gene data show CDR1 as SGHNT and CDR2 as YENEEA.

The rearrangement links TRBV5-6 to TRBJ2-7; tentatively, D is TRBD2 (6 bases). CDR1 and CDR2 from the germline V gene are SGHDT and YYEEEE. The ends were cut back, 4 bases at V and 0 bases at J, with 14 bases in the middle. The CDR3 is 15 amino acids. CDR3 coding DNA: TGTGCCAGCAGCCAGGGACTTATGAGCTCCTACGAGCAGTACTTC. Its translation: CASSQGLMSSYEQYF.

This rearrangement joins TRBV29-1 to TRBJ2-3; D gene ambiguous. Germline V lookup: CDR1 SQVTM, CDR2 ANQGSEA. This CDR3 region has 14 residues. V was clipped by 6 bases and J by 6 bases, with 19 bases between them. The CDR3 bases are TGCAGCGTCGACAATAGTATTGCACCGGATACGCAGTATTTT. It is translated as CSVDNSIAPDTQYF.

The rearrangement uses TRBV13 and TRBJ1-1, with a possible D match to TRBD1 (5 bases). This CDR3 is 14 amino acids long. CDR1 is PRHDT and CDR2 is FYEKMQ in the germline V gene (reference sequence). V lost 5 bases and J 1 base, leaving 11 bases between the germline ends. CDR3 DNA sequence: TGTGCCAGCAGCCTGGGACTGCAGAACACTGAAGCTTTCTTT. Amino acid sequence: CASSLGLQNTEAFF.

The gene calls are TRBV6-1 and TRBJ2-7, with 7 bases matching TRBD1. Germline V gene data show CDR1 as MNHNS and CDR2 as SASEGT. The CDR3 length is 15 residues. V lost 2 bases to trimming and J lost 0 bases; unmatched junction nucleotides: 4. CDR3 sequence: CASSEWTGDSYEQYF. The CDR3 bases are TGTGCCAGCAGTGAATGGACAGGAGACTCCTACGAGCAGTACTTC.

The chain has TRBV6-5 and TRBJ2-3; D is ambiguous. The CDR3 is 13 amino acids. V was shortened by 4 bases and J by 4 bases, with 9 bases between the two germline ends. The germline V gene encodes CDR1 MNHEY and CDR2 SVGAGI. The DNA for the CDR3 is TGTGCCAGCAGTTTTACGGATGCAGATACGCAGTATTTT. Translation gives CASSFTDADTQYF.